A single sample is the source of the 11 T cell receptor beta chains below, sequenced in a study of tumor-infiltrating lymphocytes in oesophageal squamous cell carcinoma. TCRdb ran MiXCR on the PCR reads and lists one entry per CDR3 protein. The sample holds over 20,000 distinct CDR3 sequences, around two fifths seen once. Sequenced material: esophageal tumor tissue. The receptor set was obtained from a male donor with esophageal squamous cell carcinoma.

A note on this clonotype: One end of the junction varies from germline; a read error may be responsible. This rearrangement joins TRBV7-7 to TRBJ2-7, with D perhaps TRBD2 (6 bases). The DNA end favors TRBJ2-1, so the J call may be wrong. The CDR3 runs to 15 residues. Germline V lookup: CDR1 SSHAT, CDR2 FNYEAQ (reference sequence). The CDR3 protein is CASSLRAGSYNEQFF. The CDR3 DNA reads TGTGCTAGCAGCTTACGAGCGGGTTCATACAATGAGCAGTTCTTC.

This clonotype was seen many times. The V and J genes are TRBV12-3 or TRBV12-4 and TRBJ1-5; D possibly corresponds to TRBD1 (6 bases). The CDR3 consists of 14 residues. V was shortened by 7 bases and J by 10 bases, with 20 bases between the two germline ends. The CDR3 nucleotides are TGTGCCAGCACCTTATCCGGCCGGGGGCAACCCCAGCATTTT. It specifies CASTLSGRGQPQHF.

This clonotype occurred many times. The chain links TRBV18 to TRBJ2-7, with D tentatively TRBD2 (6 bases). Germline values: CDR1 KGHSH, CDR2 LQKENI. V gave up 2 bases and J gave up 3 bases, with 17 bases separating them. The CDR3 runs to 16 residues. CDR3 nucleotides: TGTGCCAGCTCACCAGCCAGTGGGGCGGGAATCTACGAGCAGTACTTC. Its protein is CASSPASGAGIYEQYF.

This clonotype came up many times. This chain uses TRBV7-9 with TRBJ2-1; D possibly matches TRBD1 or TRBD2 (6 bases each). Looked up from germline, CDR1 is SEHNR and CDR2 is FQNEAQ (reference sequence). The CDR3 covers 17 residues. V lost 1 base, J lost 1 base, and 14 bases lay in between. This CDR3 is CASSLEPGGYSYNEQFF. The CDR3, as DNA: TGTGCCAGCAGCTTAGAACCCGGGGGCTATTCCTACAATGAGCAGTTCTTC.

This clonotype was seen more than once but under ten times. The chain joins TRBV18 to TRBJ1-2, with 7 nucleotides matching TRBD1. The V and J ends lost 4 bases and 3 bases, in that order; junction bases with no gene match: 2. This CDR3 region has 13 residues. The germline gives CDR1 KGHSH, CDR2 LQKENI. CDR3 in amino acids: CASSRDRDYGYTF. The CDR3 coding sequence is TGTGCCAGCTCACGTGACAGGGACTATGGCTACACCTTC.

This clonotype was observed once. Here the CDR3 omits its conserved ending phenylalanine or tryptophan, so a read error is the likely source. No DNA is shown, since the ends of the CDR3 on it are uncertain; the CDR3 is the one TCRdb lists. The chain carries TRBV7-4 and TRBJ2-7; the table's D call, TRBD2, has no DNA check behind it. Both ends counted, the CDR3 spans 17 residues. Per germline, CDR1 SGHVT and CDR2 SQSDAQ. The CDR3 spells CASSLAGTREDEQYFGS.

The sample holds many counts of this clonotype. CDR3 DNA sequence: TGTGCCAGTCGCCCTGGGGTGAACACTAGGCACAATGAGCAGTTCTTC. Amino acid sequence: CASRPGVNTRHNEQFF. This chain joins TRBV19 and TRBJ2-1, with D possibly TRBD2 on 5 matching bases. The V and J ends lost 8 bases and 5 bases respectively, with 22 bases between them. Germline lookup yields CDR1 LNHDA and CDR2 SQIVND (reference sequence). The CDR3 covers 16 residues.

This rearrangement joins TRBV19 to TRBJ2-3; D unresolved. The J call may be wrong; the DNA end is better matched by TRBJ2-1. Germline V gene lookup returns CDR1 LNHDA and CDR2 SQIVND (reference sequence). The CDR3 extends over 13 amino acids. CDR3 bases: TGTGCCAGTAGTATAGCGGGTTTGAATGAGCAGTTCTTC. Its protein is CASSIAGLNEQFF.

This clonotype came up many times. The V gene is TRBV11-2, the J gene TRBJ2-1; 9 nucleotides match TRBD2. V was pared by 5 bases and J by 0 bases, with 2 bases of the junction left unmatched. Germline values: CDR1 SGHAT, CDR2 FQNNGV. CDR3 length: 15 residues. CDR3 in amino acids: CASSARGGSYNEQFF. CDR3 DNA: TGTGCCAGCAGCGCGCGGGGGGGCTCCTACAATGAGCAGTTCTTC.

This clonotype came up many times. The chain is built from TRBV28 and TRBJ1-2; D is perhaps TRBD1 (5 bases). The CDR3 extends over 13 amino acids. Germline CDR1 reads MDHEN; CDR2 reads SYDVKM. V lost 7 bases, J lost 4 bases, and 13 bases lay in between. CDR3: CASTSPGGYGYTF. The CDR3 region has the DNA TGTGCCAGCACCTCCCCTGGGGGCTATGGCTACACCTTC.

The chain links TRBV7-2 to TRBJ2-7; unclear D gene. Gene TRBJ1-2 matches the end of the DNA better, so the J call may be wrong. The CDR3 spans 13 residues. Germline CDR1 reads SGHTA; CDR2 reads FQGNSA. CDR3 sequence: CASSFVREYGYTF. DNA for the CDR3: TGTGCCAGCAGCTTCGTCAGAGAGTATGGCTACACCTTC.